This T cell receptor beta chain was captured in a study of OX40 agonist ivuxolimab in advanced cancers. Notes on the research overall: Ivuxolimab was an agonistic, fully human IgG2 monoclonal antibody directed against OX40 (CD134), a costimulatory receptor. Peripheral TCRbeta sequencing aimed to test whether ivuxolimab altered TCR sequence diversity and caused clonal T-cell expansion. The paper describes the monotherapy dose-escalation part (N of about 50 patients) of the phase I trial of ivuxolimab. Of the approximately 50 patients in dose escalation, 19 had hepatocellular carcinoma, approximately 15 had melanoma, 9 had renal cell carcinoma and 9 had head and neck cancer. Patients were allowed to have had prior anti-PD-1, anti-PD-L1 or anti-CTLA-4 therapy, and approximately 40% of the dose-escalation patients had previously received checkpoint inhibitors. The dose-escalation cohort was roughly 87% male with a mean age of roughly 60 years, ranging from about 20 to 85. Intravenous ivuxolimab was administered to patients every 2 weeks at six dose levels: 0.01, 0.1, 0.3, 1.5, 3 and 10 mg/kg. Partial responses occurred in three dose-escalation patients: two with cutaneous melanoma and one with hepatocellular carcinoma.

The V end loses 8 bases and the J end loses 10 bases, and a stretch of 15 bases separates them. The CDR3 holds 12 amino acids from the cysteine to the phenylalanine. The entry retains the CDR3 DNA only, 36 bases that are in frame from base 1. The germline V gene (reference sequence) sets CDR1 to SEHNR and CDR2 to FQNEAQ. Overall study outcomes, separate from this receptor: After ivuxolimab, expanded clones were on average more numerous among CD8+ T cells than among CD4+ T cells. Clonal expansion of both CD4+ and CD8+ blood T cells was observed from baseline to week 6 at doses 0.1 to 3.0 mg/kg. Low levels of normalized T-cell clonal expansion were also seen in some patients who did not respond. The antigen specificity of the clonally expanded peripheral T cells was not determined. In the 0.1-3.0 mg/kg groups, partial responders had among the lowest normalized peripheral clonal expansion, particularly in CD8+ T cells.

Genomic DNA was isolated from the sorted cells so that the TCRbeta CDR3 region could be sequenced. TCRbeta CDR3 regions were sequenced using the immunoSEQ Assay. TCRdb's version of the immuneACCESS table is confined to in-frame rearrangements and falls short of the full clone set. An unresolved V gene accounts for under half of the shortfall where checked; the remainder is of unknown origin. The sample profile shows 57,000 or so clones; 75% to 90% of them were found once. More than 15% of the sample is in the top ten clones. The trial excluded patients who had a history of autoimmune disease or were on systemic immunosuppression. Peripheral blood for TCR sequencing was drawn from every dose cohort at baseline, at cycle 4 day 1 and at cycle 7 day 1. The samples were taken from a phase I, first-in-human, multicenter, open-label dose-escalation trial of ivuxolimab. Adults with locally advanced or metastatic melanoma, renal cell, hepatocellular, or head and neck squamous cell carcinoma were enrolled in the trial. Before TCR sequencing, CD4+ and CD8+ T cells were separately sorted from peripheral blood.

On this clone itself: The antigen this receptor binds is unknown. No base qualities exist here, and no much larger clone lies one base off it.

The chain is made from TRBV7-9 and TRBJ2-1; there is no confident call for the D gene. The input for sequencing was CD4+ or CD8+ T cells sorted from blood, taken in a trial of the OX40 agonist ivuxolimab. The receptor was isolated from an adult with an advanced solid tumor such as melanoma, head and neck, liver or kidney cancer. The nucleotide sequence reads TGTGCCAGCGGGATTGTGCCGGGCGAGCAGTTCTTC. The resulting protein is CASGIVPGEQFF.